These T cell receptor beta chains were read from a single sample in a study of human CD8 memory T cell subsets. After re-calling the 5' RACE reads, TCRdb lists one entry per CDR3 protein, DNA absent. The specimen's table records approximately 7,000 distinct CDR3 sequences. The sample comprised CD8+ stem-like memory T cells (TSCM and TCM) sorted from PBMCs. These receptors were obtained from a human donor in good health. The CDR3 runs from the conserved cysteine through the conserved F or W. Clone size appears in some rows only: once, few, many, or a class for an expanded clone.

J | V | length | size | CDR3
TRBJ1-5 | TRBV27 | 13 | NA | CASSLGVGQPQHF
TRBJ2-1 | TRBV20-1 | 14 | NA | CSAGMADSYNEQFF
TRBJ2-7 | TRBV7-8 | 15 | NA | CASSLNQGPSYEQYF
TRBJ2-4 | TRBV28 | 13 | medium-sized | CASRWGSKNIQYF
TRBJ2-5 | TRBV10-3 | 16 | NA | CAISESTRAYQETQYF
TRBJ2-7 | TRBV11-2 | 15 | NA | CASSQEAGGPYEQYF
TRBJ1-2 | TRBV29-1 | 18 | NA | CSVEEVTPRTATNYGYTF
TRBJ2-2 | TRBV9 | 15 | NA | CASSLPGENTGELFF
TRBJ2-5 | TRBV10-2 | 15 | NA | CASSHTSGLKETQYF
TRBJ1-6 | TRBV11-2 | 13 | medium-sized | CASSLEGKSPLHF
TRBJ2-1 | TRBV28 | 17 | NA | CASSTTTYRGSYNEQFF
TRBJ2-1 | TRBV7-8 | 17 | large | CASSPGLAGDLRNEQFF
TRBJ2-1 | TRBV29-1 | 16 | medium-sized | CSVDPLTPAREGEQFF
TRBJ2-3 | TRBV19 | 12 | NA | CASSIGWDTQYF
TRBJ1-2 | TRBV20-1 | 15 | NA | CSARDLRQGVYGYTF
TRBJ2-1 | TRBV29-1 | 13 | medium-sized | CSVEDVASDEQFF
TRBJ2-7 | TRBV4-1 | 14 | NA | CASSHFGRGYEQYF
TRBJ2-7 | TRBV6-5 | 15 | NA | CASRDLAGVRYEQYF
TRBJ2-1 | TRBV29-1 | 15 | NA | CSVEGGRVPYNEQFF
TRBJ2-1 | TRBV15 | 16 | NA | CATSREGTGVYNEQFF
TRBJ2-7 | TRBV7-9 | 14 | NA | CASSFVEGINEQYF
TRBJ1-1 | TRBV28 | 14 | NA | CASKGGQGLTEAFF
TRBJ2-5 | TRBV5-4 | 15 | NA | CASSFSAGVEETQYF
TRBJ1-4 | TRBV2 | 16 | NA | CASSESGQGATRKLFF
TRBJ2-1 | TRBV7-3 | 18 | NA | CASSLKVGGPSSYNEQFF
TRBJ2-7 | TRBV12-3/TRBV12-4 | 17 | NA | CASSQGLAEGRSYEQYF
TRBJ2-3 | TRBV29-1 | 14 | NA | CSVVTSGSPDTQYF